This T cell receptor (beta chain) appears in the sequencing data of a study of T cell responses to AZD1222 COVID-19 vaccine. Study outcomes and limitations: Seropositive AZD1222 recipients at baseline numbered only five or six. Two AZD1222 doses significantly raised spike-specific TCR breadth and depth over controls. Reportedly, nearly half the spike-specific TCRs target unmutated variant regions. Vaccine-associated CD4 TCRs spanned spike, dominant at 160-218 and 743-854.

Of note for this clone: The antigen is not known.

TCRdb keeps only in-frame clones here, not all; method: immunoSEQ multiplex PCR. The sample has 100,000 to 150,000 clones, roughly 91% seen once. The CDR3 is 14 residues long. Trimming left V 5 bases short and J 7 bases short, with 17 bases between. Looked up from germline, CDR1 is SGHTA and CDR2 is FQGNSA. The source of this sequence is an adult in good health. This chain uses TRBV7-2 with TRBJ1-1, with D tentatively TRBD1 (5 bases). The input for sequencing was peripheral blood, taken on day 0 of MenACWY control vaccination. The CDR3 protein is CASSLVGGADEAFF. The CDR3 DNA reads as TGTGCCAGCAGCCTAGTGGGAGGGGCGGATGAAGCTTTCTTT.